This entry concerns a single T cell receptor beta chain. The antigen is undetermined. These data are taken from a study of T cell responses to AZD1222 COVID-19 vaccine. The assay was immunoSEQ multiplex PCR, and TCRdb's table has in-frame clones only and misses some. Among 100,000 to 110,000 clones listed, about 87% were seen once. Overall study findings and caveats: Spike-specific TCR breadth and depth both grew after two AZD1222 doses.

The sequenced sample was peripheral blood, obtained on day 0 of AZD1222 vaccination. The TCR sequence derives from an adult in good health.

CDR3 bases: TGTGCCAGCAGCCTAACCGGGACTAGCGGCAATGAGCAGTTCTTC. Its protein is CASSLTGTSGNEQFF. The chain couples TRBV7-2 to TRBJ2-1, with TRBD2 matching 11 bases. With 5 bases clipped from V and 6 bases from J, the junction kept 6 bases outside the gene matches. Germline V gives CDR1 SGHTA, CDR2 FQGNSA. The CDR3 totals 15 residues.